The sequence of this TCR beta chain was determined in a study of T cell repertoires in cytomegalovirus infection. Overall study context: The study used recently identified HLA-C-restricted and well-studied HLA-B-restricted CMV epitopes. Broader study findings: The cumulative frequency of public TCR beta families distinguished individuals who carried CMV together with the relevant HLA.

TCRdb processed the reads anew with MiXCR; each CDR3 protein has one entry. The profile shows approximately 990,000 distinct CDR3 sequences, 30% to 40% of them singletons. Details on this clonotype: Its specificity is unknown.

The clonotype was recovered from a human donor in good health (CMV status not recorded). Some clones in this sample may be carry-over from other donors' samples. The sample in question was cultured CD8+ T cells from PBMCs, obtained from culture after CMV antigen stimulation.

In DNA form, the CDR3 reads TGCAGTGCTAGAGATACGGGTGGCAGCGGGGGGGTCTACGAGCAGTACTTC. Its protein product is CSARDTGGSGGVYEQYF. V is TRBV20-1 and J is TRBJ2-7; 10 bases are a match to TRBD2. This CDR3 is built from 17 residues. Germline V gene sequence: CDR1 DFQATT, CDR2 SNEGSKA (reference sequence). The junction had 11 bases not matched to a gene; V was cut back by 0 bases and J by 3 bases.